A selection of T cell receptor beta chains follows, all from one sample in a study of shared clonotypes between healthy human individuals. Using immunoSEQ multiplex PCR, the repertoire was profiled, and TCRdb retains in-frame clones only, with some absent. This table has roughly 2.1 million clones, more than 85% appearing once. The sequencing input was naive CD8+ T cells from PBMCs. Receptor source: a man younger than 35 in good health. Some clones in this sample may be carry-over from other donors' samples. CDR3s include the opening cysteine and the closing phenylalanine or tryptophan. A D gene is named only where the DNA matches it firmly. Not all rows give a size; the values are once, few, many and, for expanded clones, a class.

v_call	j_call	clone_size	cdr3_length	d_call	cdr3_aa	cdr3_nt
TRBV6-6	TRBJ2-3	.	15	.	CASSYVGERTDTQYF	TGTGCCAGCAGTTACGTGGGAGAGCGAACAGATACGCAGTATTTT
TRBV25-1	TRBJ2-5	once	15	.	CASSEGGMESETQYF	TGTGCCAGCAGTGAGGGGGGCATGGAATCGGAGACCCAGTACTTC
TRBV28	TRBJ2-5	.	15	TRBD2	CASIWEGGRTETQYF	TGTGCCAGCATTTGGGAAGGCGGGAGGACAGAGACCCAGTACTTC
TRBV27	TRBJ2-7	.	15	.	CASSEKSGWAYEQYF	TGTGCCAGCAGCGAGAAGAGCGGGTGGGCCTACGAGCAGTACTTC
TRBV9	TRBJ2-2	.	13	TRBD1	CASSVTGGGELFF	TGTGCCAGCAGCGTAACAGGGGGCGGGGAGCTGTTTTTT
TRBV4-3	TRBJ2-7	once	15	TRBD1	CASSQPGQGPYEQYF	TGCGCCAGCAGCCAGCCGGGACAGGGACCTTACGAGCAGTACTTC
TRBV15	TRBJ2-5	.	17	TRBD2	CATSRESAGGPGGTQYF	TGTGCCACCAGCAGAGAAAGCGCGGGAGGGCCGGGTGGGACCCAGTACTTC
TRBV11-2	TRBJ2-5	once	16	.	CASSSPGGHYQETQYF	TGTGCCAGCAGCTCGCCGGGGGGCCATTACCAAGAGACCCAGTACTTC
TRBV19	TRBJ1-5	.	16	TRBD1	CASTQGQGYSNQPQHF	TGTGCCAGTACCCAAGGACAGGGGTATAGCAATCAGCCCCAGCATTTT
TRBV5-1	TRBJ1-4	.	15	.	CASSLWGPVGEKLFF	TGCGCCAGCAGCTTGTGGGGCCCGGTCGGTGAAAAACTGTTTTTT
TRBV6-1	TRBJ2-7	once	14	.	CASSEDREGYEQYF	TGTGCCAGCAGTGAAGACAGGGAGGGCTACGAGCAGTACTTC
TRBV11-2	TRBJ2-1	.	16	TRBD2	CASSSLAGGPGDEQFF	TGTGCCAGCAGCTCTCTAGCGGGAGGGCCAGGCGATGAGCAGTTCTTC
TRBV2	TRBJ1-1	few	11	.	CASSGGREAFF	TGTGCCAGCAGTGGTGGCAGGGAGGCTTTCTTT
TRBV7-9	TRBJ2-3	.	15	.	CASSLVAGDPDTQYF	TGTGCCAGCAGCTTAGTAGCCGGGGATCCAGATACGCAGTATTTT
TRBV15	TRBJ1-1	.	14	.	CATRDRREDPEAFF	TGTGCCACCAGAGACCGCCGGGAAGACCCTGAAGCTTTCTTT
TRBV28	TRBJ1-4	once	15	TRBD1	CASRQTGGSNEKLFF	TGTGCCAGCAGGCAAACAGGGGGTTCTAATGAAAAACTGTTTTTT
TRBV6-5	TRBJ2-7	.	13	.	CASSNRWSYEQYF	TGTGCCAGCAGTAACCGATGGAGCTACGAGCAGTACTTC
TRBV11-2	TRBJ2-2	.	15	TRBD1	CASSHRDRDTGELFF	TGTGCCAGCAGCCACCGGGACAGGGACACCGGGGAGCTGTTTTTT
TRBV6-5	TRBJ2-7	.	16	.	CASSYSSQVFSYEQYF	TGTGCCAGCAGTTACTCCTCGCAGGTTTTCTCCTACGAGCAGTACTTC
TRBV6-1	TRBJ1-5	.	14	.	CASREAHSNQPQHF	TGTGCCAGTAGGGAAGCTCATAGCAATCAGCCCCAGCATTTT
TRBV28	TRBJ2-7	.	14	TRBD1	CASSFMGQHYEQYF	TGTGCCAGCAGTTTTATGGGACAGCACTACGAGCAGTACTTC
TRBV12-2	TRBJ2-2	.	16	.	CASRLGGTGKTGELFF	TGTGCAAGTCGCTTAGGAGGGACGGGGAAAACCGGGGAGCTGTTTTTT
TRBV28	TRBJ2-2	.	17	TRBD1	CASSLPAGTGYTGELFF	TGTGCCAGCAGTTTACCGGCCGGGACAGGGTACACCGGGGAGCTGTTTTTT
TRBV7-9	TRBJ2-1	.	16	TRBD2	CASSPPSGRVWDEQFF	TGTGCCAGCAGCCCGCCTAGCGGGAGGGTGTGGGATGAGCAGTTCTTC
TRBV27	TRBJ2-1	.	14	TRBD1	CASSWGGQGVQQFF	TGTGCCAGCAGTTGGGGAGGACAGGGAGTGCAGCAGTTCTTC
TRBV28	TRBJ1-1	.	17	.	CASSLYAAGVGVTEAFF	TGTGCCAGCAGTTTATACGCCGCAGGAGTCGGGGTCACTGAAGCTTTCTTT
TRBV28	TRBJ1-2	.	13	.	CASRRGRDYGYTF	TGTGCCAGCAGGCGAGGACGCGACTATGGCTACACCTTC
TRBV27	TRBJ2-7	.	15	TRBD1	CASSFSTGLVHEQYF	TGTGCCAGCAGTTTCTCGACAGGGCTCGTCCACGAGCAGTACTTC
TRBV11-2	TRBJ2-7	.	16	TRBD2	CASSLGLRLADYEQYF	TGTGCCAGCAGCTTAGGACTAAGACTAGCGGACTACGAGCAGTACTTC
TRBV29-1	TRBJ1-1	.	12	.	CSAGTQNTEAFF	TGCAGCGCTGGGACACAGAACACTGAAGCTTTCTTT
TRBV9	TRBJ2-1	.	15	TRBD2	CASSVGGREANEQFF	TGTGCCAGCAGCGTAGGAGGGCGGGAGGCCAATGAGCAGTTCTTC
TRBV19	TRBJ2-3	.	19	TRBD2	CASKDWGLAGEPHVDTQYF	TGTGCCAGTAAGGATTGGGGACTAGCGGGAGAGCCTCACGTGGATACGCAGTATTTT
TRBV7-8	TRBJ2-2	.	15	TRBD1	CASSTRTGNTGELFF	TGTGCCAGCAGCACCCGGACAGGGAACACCGGGGAGCTGTTTTTT
TRBV4-2	TRBJ2-7	.	17	TRBD2	CASSQETLLAGIYEQYF	TGTGCCAGCAGCCAAGAGACCCTACTAGCGGGTATCTACGAGCAGTACTTC
TRBV4-3	TRBJ1-4	.	17	.	CASSQDRVGGPNEKLFF	TGCGCCAGCAGCCAAGATAGGGTGGGGGGGCCGAATGAAAAACTGTTTTTT
TRBV14	TRBJ1-1	.	12	.	CASSQVQGEAFF	TGTGCCAGCAGCCAAGTACAGGGTGAAGCTTTCTTT
TRBV9	TRBJ1-2	.	15	.	CASSVVASPNYGYTF	TGTGCCAGCAGCGTCGTGGCCTCACCTAACTATGGCTACACCTTC
TRBV28	TRBJ1-2	.	15	.	CASMSWGESHYGYTF	TGTGCCAGCATGAGTTGGGGTGAGTCCCACTATGGCTACACCTTC
TRBV7-2	TRBJ2-7	.	13	TRBD2	CASSSTSGYEQYF	TGTGCCAGCAGTTCCACTAGCGGGTACGAGCAGTACTTC
TRBV2	TRBJ2-7	.	17	.	CASSEDEVRDQAYEQYF	TGTGCCAGCAGTGAAGATGAAGTTAGGGACCAAGCCTACGAGCAGTACTTC
TRBV19	TRBJ2-7	.	13	.	CASSIGETYEQYF	TGTGCCAGTAGTATAGGCGAGACCTACGAGCAGTACTTC
TRBV29-1	TRBJ2-2	.	14	.	CSAGGGFLTGELFF	TGCAGCGCCGGAGGTGGCTTCCTAACCGGGGAGCTGTTTTTT
TRBV2	TRBJ2-7	.	13	.	CASSEWQNYEQYF	TGTGCCAGCAGTGAATGGCAGAACTACGAGCAGTACTTC
TRBV27	TRBJ2-3	.	14	.	CASSPLGTTDTQYF	TGTGCCAGCAGTCCACTTGGTACCACAGATACGCAGTATTTT
TRBV28	TRBJ1-2	.	15	TRBD1	CASSYGQGAVYGYTF	TGTGCCAGCAGTTACGGACAGGGGGCGGTCTATGGCTACACCTTC
TRBV28	TRBJ1-2	.	15	.	CASNARALSGDGYTF	TGTGCCAGCAACGCCAGAGCCCTGTCCGGAGATGGCTACACCTTC
TRBV4-2	TRBJ2-7	.	17	TRBD2	CASSQVSSGRDYYEQYF	TGTGCCAGCAGCCAAGTTTCTAGCGGGAGGGACTACTACGAGCAGTACTTC
TRBV11-2	TRBJ2-7	.	12	.	CASSLLYYEQYF	TGTGCCAGCAGCTTACTGTATTACGAGCAGTACTTC
TRBV13	TRBJ2-1	.	13	.	CASSPGTNNEQFF	TGTGCCAGCAGCCCCGGGACCAACAATGAGCAGTTCTTC
TRBV9	TRBJ2-2	.	13	.	CASSVVGQGELFF	TGTGCCAGCAGCGTAGTTGGACAGGGGGAGCTGTTTTTT
TRBV7-9	TRBJ2-7	.	13	.	CASSPVYLDEQYF	TGTGCCAGCAGCCCCGTTTACCTAGACGAGCAGTACTTC
TRBV19	TRBJ2-7	.	14	.	CASSIGWGYYEQYF	TGTGCCAGTAGTATTGGATGGGGGTACTACGAGCAGTACTTC
TRBV11-2	TRBJ2-3	.	15	.	CASSLVGGSTDTQYF	TGTGCCAGCAGCTTAGTAGGAGGTAGCACAGATACGCAGTATTTT
TRBV9	TRBJ2-1	.	15	.	CASTGVGSSYNEQFF	TGTGCCAGCACAGGGGTCGGTAGCTCCTACAATGAGCAGTTCTTC
TRBV28	TRBJ1-2	.	13	TRBD1	CASKLDRGGGYTF	TGTGCCAGCAAACTAGACAGGGGGGGCGGCTACACCTTC
TRBV13	TRBJ2-3	.	15	TRBD2	CASSSASGISDTQYF	TGTGCCAGCAGCTCCGCTAGCGGGATATCGGATACGCAGTATTTT
TRBV28	TRBJ2-1	.	16	.	CASSFLIGSTGDEQFF	TGTGCCAGCAGTTTTCTCATCGGGTCCACTGGGGATGAGCAGTTCTTC